This T cell receptor (beta chain) was captured by sequencing in a study of T cell responses to AZD1222 COVID-19 vaccine. On this clone itself: The antigen remains undetermined.

TCRdb's copy holds only in-frame clones and misses some; the assay was immunoSEQ multiplex PCR. This table has 150,000 to 200,000 clones, roughly nine tenths appearing once. Study results and caveats: Seropositivity was recorded at baseline in only a handful of AZD1222 recipients.

The source was peripheral blood, collected 28 days after the second AZD1222 dose. This TCR came from an adult who received the AZD1222 COVID-19 vaccine.

The CDR3 DNA reads TGTGCCAGTAGTCTGAGGACGGTACACAATGAGCAGTTCTTC. Protein product: CASSLRTVHNEQFF. The rearrangement uses TRBV19 and TRBJ2-1; D is undetermined. Germline assignment: CDR1 LNHDA and CDR2 SQIVND (reference sequence). The germline V and J ends were trimmed by 5 bases and 5 bases, with 13 bases remaining between them. The CDR3 contains 14 residues.